This TCR beta chain derives from a study of CD4 T cells in relation to SARS-CoV-2 and coronaviruses. Study background: TCR beta CDR3s were sequenced after roughly nine-day antigen culture of PBMCs.

The table lists this clone with a few counts. The antigen is not known. The CDR3 totals 14 residues. Germline V CDR1 and CDR2: KGHSH, LQKENI. After removal of 4 bases from V and 6 bases from J, the junction contained 6 bases not matched to a gene. The table came from immunoSEQ multiplex PCR; TCRdb's copy has only in-frame clones and leaves some out. The sample lists around 20,000 clones, approximately 68% occurring once. The unexposed donors gave CD4+ T cells in about 2010-2019, prior to COVID-19. After approximately ten days of culture, CD4+ T cells were isolated. Study-wide findings and caveats: In roughly 61% of donors, memory CD4+ clonotypes crossrecognized SARS-CoV-2 and at least one common cold coronavirus spike.

This clonotype was obtained from a human donor in good health. The sample comprised CD4+ T cells from PBMCs, cultured in vitro. The chain recombines TRBV18 with TRBJ1-5; 7 bases map to TRBD1. CDR3 residues: CASSQDRVTQPQHF. CDR3 nucleotide sequence: TGTGCCAGCTCACAAGACAGGGTAACTCAGCCCCAGCATTTT.